Listed below are T cell receptor beta chains from one sample, sequenced in a study of T cell responses to AZD1222 COVID-19 vaccine. Data came from immunoSEQ multiplex PCR; TCRdb stores just in-frame clones and leaves some out. The sample yields around 110,000 clones, roughly 92% seen once. The sample was peripheral blood, taken 28 days after the second AZD1222 dose. The receptor set was obtained from an adult who received the AZD1222 COVID-19 vaccine. Both conserved end residues are part of each CDR3. The D gene is left open where the match is weak. Size tells how often a clone was seen (once, few, many) or the class of an expanded clone, and some rows leave it out.

CASSRLGGTGELFF,TGTGCCAGCAGCCGACTCGGGGGCACCGGGGAGCTGTTTTTT,-,TRBJ2-2,14,TRBV6-4,-
CASRPNTGELFF,TGTGCCAGCCGTCCTAACACCGGGGAGCTGTTTTTT,-,TRBJ2-2,12,TRBV12-3/TRBV12-4,few
CATSSPGGRYDEQYF,TGTGCCACCAGCAGTCCTGGGGGGAGATATGACGAGCAGTACTTC,-,TRBJ2-7,15,TRBV15,-
CASSSSDRADTQYF,TGTGCCAGCAGCTCAAGTGACAGGGCCGATACGCAGTATTTT,TRBD1,TRBJ2-3,14,TRBV3-1/TRBV3-2,once
CASRLLRGLAGGGSYNEQFF,TGTGCCAGCAGACTCTTGAGGGGACTAGCGGGAGGGGGCTCCTACAATGAGCAGTTCTTC,TRBD2,TRBJ2-1,20,TRBV28,-
CASRLGGGVSYEQYF,TGTGCCAGCAGACTCGGGGGGGGAGTTAGCTACGAGCAGTACTTC,TRBD2,TRBJ2-7,15,TRBV7-2,-
CASSIYDPVVYNPTSLAGATVEYF,TGTGCCAGTAGTATATATGATCCAGTAGTATATAACCCCACCTCACTAGCGGGAGCCACCGTTGAGTACTTC,TRBD2,TRBJ2-5,24,TRBV19,-
CASSIALRGRGPDTQYF,TGTGCCAGTAGTATCGCCCTTCGGGGCAGGGGGCCAGATACGCAGTATTTT,TRBD1,TRBJ2-3,17,TRBV19,-
CASSPGGTQYF,TGTGCCAGCAGCCCCGGGGGGACCCAGTACTTC,-,TRBJ2-5,11,TRBV9,-
CASSFGGQLNYGYTF,TGTGCCAGCAGTTTTGGAGGACAGCTGAACTATGGCTACACCTTC,-,TRBJ1-2,15,TRBV28,-
CATSALPDSSDTQYF,TGTGCCACCAGTGCCCTACCGGACAGTTCAGATACGCAGTATTTT,-,TRBJ2-3,15,TRBV24-1,once
CASSWTASNQPQHF,TGTGCCAGCAGTTGGACTGCTAGCAATCAGCCCCAGCATTTT,-,TRBJ1-5,14,TRBV6-5,-
CASRAGTSAGELFF,TGTGCCAGCAGGGCCGGGACTAGCGCCGGGGAGCTGTTTTTT,TRBD2,TRBJ2-2,14,TRBV2,few